This T cell receptor (beta chain) was found in a study of blood T cell repertoires in COVID-19. Study-wide context: From T cells, B-cell-depleted T cells, or PBMCs came the material, which was cDNA or gDNA.

Authors' methods: Reference gene primer amplification yielded estimated nucleated cell counts. Only in-frame clones appear in the TCRdb table, and some are missing; sequencing was by immunoSEQ multiplex PCR. The V and J calls and the clone size are those of that table, but D and trimming were determined from the DNA. The sample yields about 180,000 clones, more than 80% seen once. Per the germline V gene, CDR1 is GTSNPN and CDR2 is SVGIG (reference sequence). V dropped 4 bases and J dropped 7; count of bases not matched to a gene: 5. The CDR3 spans 13 residues. This clone appeared once. The TCR sequence derives from a man aged 40-55 years who had recovered from COVID-19. The sample consisted of PBMCs or T cells enriched from blood (not recorded which). The genes are TRBV30 and TRBJ1-5, with TRBD1 matching 9 bases. CDR3 amino acids: CAWNTGGGQPQHF. CDR3 in DNA: TGTGCCTGGAACACAGGGGGCGGGCAGCCCCAGCATTTT.